Each of the 25 T cell receptor beta chains below was sequenced from the same sample in a study of identical twins. TCRdb passed the 5' RACE reads through MiXCR, listing each CDR3 protein once. This sample yields 700,000 or so distinct CDR3 sequences, of which 8.6% are seen a single time; roughly 0.97% belongs to the top ten. Separately, the same data were catalogued under a study of yellow fever vaccine responses in identical twins.

The sequenced sample was PBMCs. The receptors shown here come from a woman aged 18-30 years in good health.

The rearrangement links TRBV28 to TRBJ1-1; D is perhaps TRBD1 (5 bases). Germline V gene lookup returns CDR1 MDHEN and CDR2 SYDVKM. The CDR3 contains 12 residues. The V end lost 5 bases, the J end lost 10 bases, and 14 bases lay between the germline ends. The CDR3 protein is CASSPPWGLAFF. The CDR3 coding sequence is TGTGCCAGCAGTCCCCCTTGGGGGTTAGCTTTCTTT.

The rearrangement links TRBV6-1 to TRBJ2-3; TRBD1 might be the D (5 bases). Germline loops: CDR1 MNHNS, CDR2 SASEGT. V was cut by 6 bases and J by 1 base, with 17 bases left in between. The CDR3 sequence is 16 residues long. CDR3 region: CASRKALGVGTDTQYF. CDR3 nucleotides: TGTGCCAGCAGGAAGGCCCTAGGGGTGGGCACAGATACGCAGTATTTT.

At least ten counts were recorded for this clonotype. The V and J genes are TRBV7-6 and TRBJ1-4, with D possibly being TRBD1 (6 bases). CDR1 and CDR2 from the germline V gene are SGHVS and FNYEAQ. The CDR3 consists of 16 residues. V lost 2 bases to trimming and J lost 7 bases, with 17 bases between them. The CDR3 here is CASSLSPPGQSEKLFF. The CDR3 DNA sequence: TGTGCCAGCAGCTTATCTCCCCCCGGACAGTCTGAAAAACTGTTTTTT.

This clonotype was observed a handful of times. The chain couples TRBV5-1 to TRBJ1-2; D ambiguous. Germline V gene data show CDR1 as SGHRS and CDR2 as YFSETQ. CDR3 length: 14 residues. Trimming left V 4 bases short and J 6 bases short, with 16 bases between. The CDR3 region has the DNA TGCGCCAGCAGCCCTCAGGAAGGGATCAATGGCTACACCTTC. Translated: CASSPQEGINGYTF. The full variable domain, with the rest looked up from reference TRBV5-1 and TRBJ1-2, is KAGVTQTPRYLIKTRGQQVTLSCSPISGHRSVSWYQQTPGQGLQFLFEYFSETQRNKGNFPGRFSGRQFSNSRSEMNVSTLELGDSALYLCASSPQEGINGYTFGSGTRLTVV.

The table lists this clonotype with a few counts. V and J are TRBV3-1 and TRBJ2-3, with 7 bases aligning to TRBD2. The CDR3 loop spans 16 amino acids. V lost 0 bases and J lost 2; bases outside the gene matches: 5. The V gene's germline CDR1 is LGHDT and CDR2 YNNKEL (reference sequence). The CDR3 sequence is CASSQDSGDYTDTQYF. The CDR3 bases are TGTGCCAGCAGCCAAGACTCGGGGGACTACACAGATACGCAGTATTTT.

Points on this clonotype: Since a much larger clone is just one base distant, this may be a read error. The chain links TRBV11-2 to TRBJ2-7; 7 positions agree with TRBD2. This CDR3 has 18 residues. Germline V gene sequence: CDR1 SGHAT, CDR2 FQNNGV. After removal of 2 bases from V and 5 bases from J, the junction contained 18 bases not matched to a gene. The CDR3 bases are TGTGCCAGCAGCTTAAGGAGTCTAGCGGAGACCTTACCCCACGAGCAGTACTTC. Its protein is CASSLRSLAETLPHEQYF.

Ten or more counts support this clonotype. The chain recombines TRBV15 with TRBJ1-2; no firm D call. This CDR3 contains 12 residues. Trimming took 8 bases from V and 6 from J, leaving 13 bases between them. Germline V lookup: CDR1 LNHNV, CDR2 YYDKDF (reference sequence). CDR3 loop: CATRGGKDGYTF. DNA of the CDR3: TGTGCCACCCGGGGAGGGAAAGATGGCTACACCTTC.

In its sample, this clonotype was seen a few times. The rearrangement links TRBV12-3 or TRBV12-4 to TRBJ1-1; perhaps TRBD1 as D (5 bases). The CDR3 extends over 14 amino acids. V was shortened by 3 bases and J by 1 base, with 9 bases between the two germline ends. CDR3 in DNA: TGTGCCAGCAGTTTCGGGGGTCCGAACACTGAAGCTTTCTTT. It codes for CASSFGGPNTEAFF.

The rearrangement joins TRBV11-2 to TRBJ2-3, with 10 bases aligning to TRBD2. V gave up 8 bases and J gave up 1 base; unmatched junction bases: 18. The CDR3 extends over 19 amino acids. The germline CDR1 and CDR2 sequences are SGHAT and FQNNGV. The CDR3 region has the DNA TGTGCCAGCCCTCTTAGAAGAATGCTAGCGGGAGAGGGCACAGATACGCAGTATTTT. It is translated as CASPLRRMLAGEGTDTQYF.

The CDR3 reads CASSRGASGRAYEQYF. The CDR3 DNA reads TGTGCCAGCAGTCGAGGGGCAAGCGGGAGGGCCTACGAGCAGTACTTC. The chain employs TRBV7-2 and TRBJ2-7; 10 nucleotides match TRBD2. The CDR3 covers 16 residues. With 6 bases clipped from V and 2 bases from J, the junction kept 10 bases outside the gene matches. Germline V gene sequence: CDR1 SGHTA, CDR2 FQGNSA.

This clonotype was seen only a few times. V and J are TRBV12-3 or TRBV12-4 and TRBJ2-4; D unclear. Trimming took off 6 bases at V and 7 bases at J, with 13 bases between the two ends. The CDR3 loop spans 13 amino acids. The chain's CDR3 is CASRTNLKNIQYF. The CDR3 coding sequence is TGTGCCAGCAGGACAAACCTAAAGAACATTCAGTACTTC.

CDR3 region: CASGRGPEQFF. In DNA, the CDR3 is TGCGCCAGCGGCCGAGGGCCCGAGCAGTTCTTC. J is TRBJ2-1 and V is TRBV10-2; D might be TRBD2 (5 bases). The CDR3 loop spans 11 amino acids. Germline V gene data show CDR1 as WSHSY and CDR2 as SAAADI. V shed 8 bases and J shed 10 bases, with 12 bases lying between them.

The table lists this clonotype with many counts. The chain joins TRBV29-1 to TRBJ2-1; D may be TRBD1 (7 bases). CDR3 length: 15 residues. CDR1 and CDR2 (germline): SQVTM, ANQGSEA. V was trimmed by 6 bases and J by 6 bases, leaving 21 bases between them. This chain's CDR3 is CSVPLAGTAGNEQFF. The CDR3 coding sequence is TGCAGCGTCCCGCTCGCAGGGACAGCGGGCAATGAGCAGTTCTTC.

This clonotype was seen at least ten times. This sequence joins TRBV10-3 and TRBJ2-5; D tentatively fits TRBD1 or TRBD2 (5 bases each). Germline CDR1 reads ENHRY; CDR2 reads SYGVKD. Trimming left V 6 bases short and J 5 bases short, with 10 bases between. The CDR3 runs to 12 residues. Here the CDR3 reads CAIRGTEETQYF. In nucleotides, the CDR3 is TGTGCCATCAGGGGGACCGAGGAGACCCAGTACTTC.

The chain combines TRBV9 with TRBJ2-2, with 10 bases matching TRBD2. Germline CDR1 SGDLS, CDR2 YYNGEE. The CDR3 sequence is 14 residues long. Germline trimming cut 6 bases from V and 4 bases from J; bases unmatched to any gene: 3. The CDR3 reads CASKSSGGTGELFF. As DNA, the CDR3 is TGTGCCAGCAAGTCTAGCGGGGGCACCGGGGAGCTGTTTTTT.

The V call is TRBV5-1, the J call TRBJ2-1, with a weak D call TRBD2 (6 bases). Deletions cut 4 bases from V and 10 bases from J, with 15 bases between. Germline V CDR1 and CDR2: SGHRS, YFSETQ. The CDR3 sequence is 13 residues long. DNA of the CDR3: TGCGCCAGCAGCGGGGGGACTGGTTTGGAGCAGTTCTTC. Translation gives CASSGGTGLEQFF.

The chain is built from TRBV9 and TRBJ2-1, with 8 nucleotides matching TRBD1. This CDR3 contains 15 residues. V was clipped by 3 bases and J by 2 bases; unmatched bases: 4. Germline V gene sequence: CDR1 SGDLS, CDR2 YYNGEE. The CDR3 here is CASSDVTGAYNEQFF. DNA of the CDR3: TGTGCCAGCAGCGATGTGACAGGGGCCTACAATGAGCAGTTCTTC.

This clonotype was seen a few times. The chain is built from TRBV12-3 or TRBV12-4 and TRBJ1-1, with D maybe TRBD1 (5 bases). There are 14 residues in the CDR3. V lost 7 bases, J lost 0 bases, and 12 bases lay in between. CDR3 loop: CASKGEILNTEAFF. CDR3 bases: TGTGCCAGCAAAGGGGAGATTTTGAACACTGAAGCTTTCTTT.

This clonotype was detected ten times or more. The CDR3 sequence is CASSVESQETQYF. The CDR3 nucleotides are TGTGCCAGCAGCGTAGAAAGCCAAGAGACCCAGTACTTC. The rearrangement uses TRBV9 and TRBJ2-5; D is undetermined. V lost 0 bases, J lost 1 base, and 4 bases lay in between. This CDR3 comprises 13 residues. CDR1 and CDR2 from the germline V gene are SGDLS and YYNGEE.

This clonotype appeared many times. CDR3 sequence: CASSYSVYEQYF. As DNA, the CDR3 is TGTGCCAGCAGTTACTCAGTCTACGAGCAGTACTTC. The genes are TRBV6-2 or TRBV6-3 and TRBJ2-7; D remains unclear. With 0 bases removed from V and 3 bases from J, the gap between germline ends came to 3 bases. This CDR3 has 12 amino acids. In germline, CDR1 is MNHEY, CDR2 SVGEGT.

V is TRBV27 and J is TRBJ2-2, with D perhaps matching TRBD1 (5 bases). Germline values: CDR1 MNHEY, CDR2 SMNVEV (reference sequence). CDR3 size: 14 residues. V dropped 5 bases and J dropped 5 bases, with 12 bases sitting between them. The CDR3 nucleotides read TGTGCCAGCAGTCAACTACCAGGGACCGGGGAGCTGTTTTTT. Protein product: CASSQLPGTGELFF.

V usage is TRBV6-1 and J usage is TRBJ2-3, with 9 bases lining up with TRBD2. From germline, CDR1 is MNHNS and CDR2 SASEGT. The CDR3 contains 15 residues. The V segment lost 8 bases and the J segment 2 bases; nucleotides outside the gene matches: 8. CDR3 sequence: CASGQRGDNTDTQYF. The CDR3 region has the DNA TGTGCCAGCGGCCAGCGGGGGGACAACACAGATACGCAGTATTTT.

This clonotype was counted only a few times. The chain joins TRBV6-1 to TRBJ2-3, with 12 bases matching TRBD2. The CDR3 contains 15 residues. Losses at the gene ends were 6 bases for V and 11 bases for J; bases not matched to a gene: 12. The germline gives CDR1 MNHNS, CDR2 SASEGT. This CDR3 is CASSPLAGGPEEQYF. CDR3 sequence (DNA): TGTGCCAGCAGCCCCCTAGCGGGAGGGCCAGAAGAGCAGTATTTT.

Regarding this clonotype: The junction departs from the called germline gene at one end, perhaps through a read error. The CDR3 nucleotides read TGTGCTAGTGGTACCGGACAGGGTCTAGCGGTCTTC. Its protein product is CASGTGQGLAVF. The J gene is TRBJ2-1, the V gene TRBV12-5; a weak D match, TRBD1 (8 bases). The germline V gene has CDR1 LGHNT and CDR2 FRNRAP. The CDR3 spans 12 residues.

This clonotype was counted many times. The chain employs TRBV20-1 and TRBJ2-1; 10 nucleotides align to TRBD2. Looked up from germline, CDR1 is DFQATT and CDR2 is SNEGSKA (reference sequence). The CDR3 extends over 15 amino acids. Trimming removed 3 bases from V and 4 bases from J; junction bases left unmatched: 6. The CDR3 loop reads CSARKSGRVYNEQFF. In nucleotides, the CDR3 is TGCAGTGCTAGGAAAAGCGGGAGGGTTTACAATGAGCAGTTCTTC.